The clone carrying this TCR beta chain was counted a few times. Original analysis: Cell counts per sample came from amplifying reference gene primers. Produced via immunoSEQ multiplex PCR; TCRdb's table is partial and in-frame only. The V and J calls and the clone size are those of that table, but D and trimming were determined from the DNA. Among some 100,000 clones, roughly nine tenths were seen once, and the ten largest hold about a tenth. This specimen comes from a study of blood T cell repertoires in COVID-19. Background on the study: Acute and convalescent COVID-19 samples came from the United States, Italy and Spain. PBMCs, B-cell-depleted T cells, or T cells provided the cDNA or gDNA that made up the material.

With 6 bases clipped from V and 6 bases from J, the junction kept 9 bases outside the gene matches. Germline CDR1 reads LGHNA; CDR2 reads YNFKEQ. CDR3 length equals 16 residues. The material sequenced was peripheral blood. The J gene is TRBJ2-1, the V gene TRBV4-2; TRBD2 matches 12 bases. This clonotype was obtained from a man aged 50 or older with acute or convalescent COVID-19. In DNA, the CDR3 is TGTGCCAGCAGAGGGGGGGCTAGCGGGAGGGCCAATGAGCAGTTCTTC. This encodes CASRGGASGRANEQFF.